The clone carrying this TCR beta chain was picked up one time. What it binds is unknown. Here immunoSEQ multiplex PCR was the method, and the copy in TCRdb shows in-frame clones only, minus some. The sample lists about 73,000 clones, around 86% occurring once. This entry belongs to a study of radiotherapy plus CTLA-4 blockade in lung cancer. At the level of the study: In approximately 17% of patients, objective responses were seen; approximately 31% had disease control.

Trimming removed 2 bases from V and 6 bases from J, with 10 bases in between. Germline V lookup: CDR1 MNHNY, CDR2 SVGAGI (reference sequence). This CDR3 contains 13 residues. Study-wide points: In blood, tumor-derived TCR clones expanded after radiotherapy plus ipilimumab.

This chain connects TRBV6-6 to TRBJ1-2; perhaps TRBD1 as D (5 bases). This TCR derives from a human donor with non-small cell lung cancer that progressed on radiotherapy plus ipilimumab. Sequences were derived from peripheral blood, sampled from a patient treated with radiotherapy plus ipilimumab. The CDR3, as DNA: TGTGCCAGCAGTTACATAGGACAAGATGGCTACACCTTC. Amino acids: CASSYIGQDGYTF.